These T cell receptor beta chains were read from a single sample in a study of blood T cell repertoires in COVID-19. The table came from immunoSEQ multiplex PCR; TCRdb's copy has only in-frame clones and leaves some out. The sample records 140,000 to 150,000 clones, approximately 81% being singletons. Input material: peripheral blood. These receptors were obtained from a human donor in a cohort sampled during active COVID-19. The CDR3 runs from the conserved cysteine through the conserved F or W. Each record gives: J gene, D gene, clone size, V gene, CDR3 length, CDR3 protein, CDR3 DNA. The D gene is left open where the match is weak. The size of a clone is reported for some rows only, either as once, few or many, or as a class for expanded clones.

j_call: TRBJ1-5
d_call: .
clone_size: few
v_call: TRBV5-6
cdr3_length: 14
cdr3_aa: CASSLRGSNQPQHF
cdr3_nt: TGTGCCAGCAGCTTGAGGGGGAGCAATCAGCCCCAGCATTTT

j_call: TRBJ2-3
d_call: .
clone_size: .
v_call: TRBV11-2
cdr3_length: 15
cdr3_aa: CASSLGGLSTDTQYF
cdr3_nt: TGTGCCAGCAGCTTAGGGGGACTCAGCACAGATACGCAGTATTTT

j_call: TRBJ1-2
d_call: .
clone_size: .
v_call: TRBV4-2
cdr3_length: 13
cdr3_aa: CASSLTVNYGYTF
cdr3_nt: TGTGCCAGCAGCCTTACAGTTAACTATGGCTACACCTTC

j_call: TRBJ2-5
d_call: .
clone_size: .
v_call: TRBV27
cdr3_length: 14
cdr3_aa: CASSPPGHRSAQYF
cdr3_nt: TGTGCCAGCAGTCCCCCGGGACACCGATCCGCCCAGTACTTC

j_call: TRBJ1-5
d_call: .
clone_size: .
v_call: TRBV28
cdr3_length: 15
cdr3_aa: CASSLFRQGNQPQHF
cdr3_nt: TGTGCCAGCAGTTTATTCCGACAGGGCAATCAGCCCCAGCATTTT

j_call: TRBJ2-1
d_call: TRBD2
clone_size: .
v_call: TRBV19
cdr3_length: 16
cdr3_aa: CASRNPGGRVGNEQFF
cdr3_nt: TGTGCCAGCAGGAACCCTGGCGGGAGGGTGGGCAATGAGCAGTTCTTC

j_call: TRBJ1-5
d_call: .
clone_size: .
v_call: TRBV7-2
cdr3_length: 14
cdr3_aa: CASSLARTAQPQHF
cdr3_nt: TGTGCCAGCAGCTTAGCGAGGACAGCTCAGCCCCAGCATTTT

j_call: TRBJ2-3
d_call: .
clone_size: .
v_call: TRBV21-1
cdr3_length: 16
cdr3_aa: CASSKDRDRDTDTQYF
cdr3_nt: TGTGCCAGCAGCAAAGACCGGGACAGGGACACAGATACGCAGTATTTT

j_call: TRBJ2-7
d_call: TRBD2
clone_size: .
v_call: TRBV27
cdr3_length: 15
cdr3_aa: CASSFRTSTAYEQYF
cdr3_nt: TGTGCCAGCAGTTTTAGGACTAGCACCGCCTACGAGCAGTACTTC

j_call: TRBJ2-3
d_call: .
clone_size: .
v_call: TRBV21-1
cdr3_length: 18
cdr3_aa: CASSKALRANGLADTQYF
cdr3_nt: TGTGCCAGCAGCAAAGCTCTGAGGGCTAACGGGCTAGCAGATACGCAGTATTTT

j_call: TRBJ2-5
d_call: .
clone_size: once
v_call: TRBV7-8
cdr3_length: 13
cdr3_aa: CASGRGNQETQYF
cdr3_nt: TGTGCCAGCGGCAGGGGTAACCAAGAGACCCAGTACTTC

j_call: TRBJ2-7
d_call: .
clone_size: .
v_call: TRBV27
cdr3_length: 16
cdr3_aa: CASSLSSLAAHYEQYF
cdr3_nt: TGTGCCAGCAGTTTATCGTCATTAGCGGCGCACTACGAGCAGTACTTC

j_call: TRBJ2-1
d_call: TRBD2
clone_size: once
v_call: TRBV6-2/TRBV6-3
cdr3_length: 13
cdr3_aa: CASSLSQVAGEFF
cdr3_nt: TGTGCCAGCAGTTTATCACAAGTAGCGGGAGAGTTCTTC

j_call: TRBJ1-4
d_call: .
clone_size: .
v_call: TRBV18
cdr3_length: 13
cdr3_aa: CASSRAGNEKLFF
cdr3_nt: TGTGCCAGCTCAAGGGCAGGGAATGAAAAACTGTTTTTT

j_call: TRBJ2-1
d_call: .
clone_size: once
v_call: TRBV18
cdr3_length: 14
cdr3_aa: CASFPTGRGDEQFF
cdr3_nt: TGTGCCAGCTTCCCGACAGGAAGGGGCGATGAGCAGTTCTTC

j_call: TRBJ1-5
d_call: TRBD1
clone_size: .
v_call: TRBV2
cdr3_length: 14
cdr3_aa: CASKGQAGGQPQHF
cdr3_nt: TGTGCCAGCAAAGGACAGGCAGGGGGTCAGCCCCAGCATTTT

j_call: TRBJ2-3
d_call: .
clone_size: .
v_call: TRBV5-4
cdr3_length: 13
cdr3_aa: CASSEAAPDTQYF
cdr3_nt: TGTGCCAGCAGCGAGGCGGCCCCCGATACGCAGTATTTT

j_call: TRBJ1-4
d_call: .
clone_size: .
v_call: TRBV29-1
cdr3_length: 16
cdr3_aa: CSATDADSTYNEKLFF
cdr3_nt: TGCAGCGCCACCGATGCGGACAGCACTTATAATGAAAAACTGTTTTTT

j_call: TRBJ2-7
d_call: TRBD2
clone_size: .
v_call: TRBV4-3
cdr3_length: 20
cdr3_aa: CASSQERGRGLAGGLYEQYF
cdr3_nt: TGCGCCAGCAGCCAAGAAAGGGGGCGGGGACTAGCGGGAGGCCTCTACGAGCAGTACTTC

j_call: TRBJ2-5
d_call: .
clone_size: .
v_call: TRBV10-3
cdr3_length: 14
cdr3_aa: CAISETSYQETQYF
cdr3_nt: TGTGCCATCAGTGAGACTTCGTACCAAGAGACCCAGTACTTC

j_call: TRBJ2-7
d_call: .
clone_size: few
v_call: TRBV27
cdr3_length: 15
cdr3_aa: CASSLSVRGGYEQYF
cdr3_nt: TGTGCCAGCAGTTTAAGCGTCAGGGGTGGGTACGAGCAGTACTTC

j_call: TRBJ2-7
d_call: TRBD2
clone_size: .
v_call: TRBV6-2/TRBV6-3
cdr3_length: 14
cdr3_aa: CASSVLAGGSEQYF
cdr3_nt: TGTGCCAGCAGCGTACTAGCGGGAGGTTCCGAGCAGTACTTC

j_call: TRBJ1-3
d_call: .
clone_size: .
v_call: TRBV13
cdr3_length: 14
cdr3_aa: CASSLTGSGNTIYF
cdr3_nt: TGTGCCAGCAGTCTAACAGGGTCTGGAAACACCATATATTTT

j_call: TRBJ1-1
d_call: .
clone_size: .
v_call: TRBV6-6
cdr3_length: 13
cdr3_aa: CASSARGNTEAFF
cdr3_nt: TGTGCCAGCAGTGCCCGGGGGAACACTGAAGCTTTCTTT

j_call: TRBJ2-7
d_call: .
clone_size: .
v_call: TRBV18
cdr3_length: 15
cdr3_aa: CASSPTSSGRDEQYF
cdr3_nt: TGTGCCAGCTCACCCACCTCGAGCGGGCGGGACGAGCAGTACTTC

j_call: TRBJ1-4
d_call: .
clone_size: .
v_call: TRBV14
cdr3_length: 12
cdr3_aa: CASSQDRGKLFF
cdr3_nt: TGTGCCAGCAGCCAAGACAGGGGCAAACTGTTTTTT

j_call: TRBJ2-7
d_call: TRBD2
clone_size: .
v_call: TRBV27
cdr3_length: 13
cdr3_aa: CASSRGLATEQYF
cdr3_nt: TGTGCCAGCAGCCGGGGACTAGCGACCGAGCAGTACTTC

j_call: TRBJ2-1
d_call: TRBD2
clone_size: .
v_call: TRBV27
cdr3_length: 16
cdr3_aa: CASSFGWTSGSYEQFF
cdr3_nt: TGTGCCAGCAGTTTTGGTTGGACTAGCGGGAGCTATGAGCAGTTCTTC

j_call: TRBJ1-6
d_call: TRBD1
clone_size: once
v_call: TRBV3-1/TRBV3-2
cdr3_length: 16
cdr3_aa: CASSQDLGQINSPLHF
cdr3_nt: TGTGCCAGCAGCCAAGATTTGGGACAGATCAATTCACCCCTCCACTTT

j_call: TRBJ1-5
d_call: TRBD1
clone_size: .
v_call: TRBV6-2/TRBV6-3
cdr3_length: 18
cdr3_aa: CASSYNYRGTYSNQPQHF
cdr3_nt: TGTGCCAGCAGTTACAACTACAGGGGGACATATAGCAATCAGCCCCAGCATTTT

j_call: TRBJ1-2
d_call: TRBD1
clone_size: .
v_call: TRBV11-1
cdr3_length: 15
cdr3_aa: CASSPTGGFLYGYTF
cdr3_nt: TGTGCCAGCAGCCCCACAGGGGGCTTCCTCTATGGCTACACCTTC

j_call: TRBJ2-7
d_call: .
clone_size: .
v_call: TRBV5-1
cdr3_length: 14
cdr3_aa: CASSLSDSNYEQYF
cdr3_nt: TGCGCCAGCAGCTTGTCGGACAGCAATTACGAGCAGTACTTC

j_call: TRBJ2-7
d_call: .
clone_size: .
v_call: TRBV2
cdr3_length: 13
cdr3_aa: CASSVSGSYEQYF
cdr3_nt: TGTGCCAGCAGTGTGTCGGGGTCGTACGAGCAGTACTTC

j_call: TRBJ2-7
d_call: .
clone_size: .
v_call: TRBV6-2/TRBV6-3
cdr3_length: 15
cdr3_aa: CASSYSSGNPYEQYF
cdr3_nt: TGTGCCAGCAGTTACTCGTCGGGGAACCCCTACGAGCAGTACTTC

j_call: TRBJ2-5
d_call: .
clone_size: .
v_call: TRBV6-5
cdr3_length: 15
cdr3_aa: CASSYSGGAQETQYF
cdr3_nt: TGTGCCAGCAGTTACTCTGGCGGAGCACAAGAGACCCAGTACTTC

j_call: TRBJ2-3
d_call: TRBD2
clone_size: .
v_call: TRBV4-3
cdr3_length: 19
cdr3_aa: CASSPGLALSLTSTDTQYF
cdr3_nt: TGCGCCAGCAGCCCTGGACTAGCCCTATCTCTCACTAGCACAGATACGCAGTATTTT

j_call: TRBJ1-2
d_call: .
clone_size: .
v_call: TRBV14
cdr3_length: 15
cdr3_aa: CASSQAQGSNYGYTF
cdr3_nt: TGTGCCAGCAGCCAAGCGCAGGGTTCGAACTATGGCTACACCTTC

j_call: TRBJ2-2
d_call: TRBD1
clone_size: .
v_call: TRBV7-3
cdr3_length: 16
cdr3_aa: CASSSRGTGNTGELFF
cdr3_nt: TGTGCCAGCAGCTCAAGGGGGACAGGAAACACCGGGGAGCTGTTTTTT

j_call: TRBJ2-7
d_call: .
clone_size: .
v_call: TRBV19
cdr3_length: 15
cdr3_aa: CASKHSGVQDYEQYF
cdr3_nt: TGTGCCAGCAAACATTCAGGGGTCCAAGACTACGAGCAGTACTTC

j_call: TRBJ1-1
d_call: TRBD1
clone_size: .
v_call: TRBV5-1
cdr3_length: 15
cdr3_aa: CASSLQTGVRTEAFF
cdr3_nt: TGCGCCAGCAGCTTGCAAACAGGGGTTCGCACTGAAGCTTTCTTT

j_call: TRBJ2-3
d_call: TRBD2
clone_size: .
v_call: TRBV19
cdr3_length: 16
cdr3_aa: CASTKSSGPSPDTQYF
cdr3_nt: TGTGCCAGTACCAAGTCTAGCGGGCCATCCCCCGATACGCAGTATTTT

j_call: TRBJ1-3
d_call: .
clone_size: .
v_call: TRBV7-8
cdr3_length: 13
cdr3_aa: CASSLSSGNTIYF
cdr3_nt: TGTGCCAGCAGTCTGAGCTCTGGAAACACCATATATTTT

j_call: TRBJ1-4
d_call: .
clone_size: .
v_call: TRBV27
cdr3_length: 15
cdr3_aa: CASSSGGIGNEKLFF
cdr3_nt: TGTGCCAGCAGTTCTGGGGGGATAGGTAATGAAAAACTGTTTTTT

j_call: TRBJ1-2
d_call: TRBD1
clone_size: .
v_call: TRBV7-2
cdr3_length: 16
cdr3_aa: CASSLRWDRGFYGYTF
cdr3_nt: TGTGCCAGCAGCTTACGATGGGACAGGGGATTCTATGGCTACACCTTC

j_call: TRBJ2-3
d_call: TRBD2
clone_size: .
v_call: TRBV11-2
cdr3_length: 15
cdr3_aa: CASSPRTSGRDTQYF
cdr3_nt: TGTGCCAGCAGCCCGAGGACTAGCGGGAGAGATACGCAGTATTTT

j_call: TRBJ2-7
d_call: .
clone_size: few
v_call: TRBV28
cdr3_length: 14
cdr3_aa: CASSLVAGPYEQYF
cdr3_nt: TGTGCCAGCAGTTTAGTGGCGGGGCCTTACGAGCAGTACTTC

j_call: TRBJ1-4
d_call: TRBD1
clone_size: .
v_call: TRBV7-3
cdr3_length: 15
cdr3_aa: CASSLTGTGNEKLFF
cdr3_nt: TGTGCCAGCAGCTTAACGGGGACAGGAAATGAAAAACTGTTTTTT

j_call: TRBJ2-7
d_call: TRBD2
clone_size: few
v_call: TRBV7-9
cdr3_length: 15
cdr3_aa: CASSLVASGEYEQYF
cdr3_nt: TGTGCCAGCAGCTTAGTGGCTAGCGGAGAGTACGAGCAGTACTTC

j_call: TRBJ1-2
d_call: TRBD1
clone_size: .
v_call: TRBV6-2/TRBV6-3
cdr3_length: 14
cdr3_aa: CASSYSDRAYGYTF
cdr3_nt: TGTGCCAGCAGTTACTCGGACAGGGCCTATGGCTACACCTTC

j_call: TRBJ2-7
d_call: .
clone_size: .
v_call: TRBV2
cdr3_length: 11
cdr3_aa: CASTPQSEQYF
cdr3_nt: TGTGCCAGCACCCCGCAGTCCGAGCAGTACTTC

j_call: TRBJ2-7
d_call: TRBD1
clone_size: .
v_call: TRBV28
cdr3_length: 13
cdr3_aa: CASIGTGGYEQYF
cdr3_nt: TGTGCCAGCATCGGGACAGGGGGTTACGAGCAGTACTTC

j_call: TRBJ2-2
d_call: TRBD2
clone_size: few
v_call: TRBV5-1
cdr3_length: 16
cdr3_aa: CASGPSSGANTGELFF
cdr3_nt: TGCGCCAGCGGCCCCTCTAGCGGAGCGAACACCGGGGAGCTGTTTTTT

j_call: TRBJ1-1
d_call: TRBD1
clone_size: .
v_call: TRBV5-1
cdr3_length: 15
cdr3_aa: CASSLAGTANTEAFF
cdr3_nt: TGCGCCAGCAGCTTGGCCGGGACAGCGAACACTGAAGCTTTCTTT